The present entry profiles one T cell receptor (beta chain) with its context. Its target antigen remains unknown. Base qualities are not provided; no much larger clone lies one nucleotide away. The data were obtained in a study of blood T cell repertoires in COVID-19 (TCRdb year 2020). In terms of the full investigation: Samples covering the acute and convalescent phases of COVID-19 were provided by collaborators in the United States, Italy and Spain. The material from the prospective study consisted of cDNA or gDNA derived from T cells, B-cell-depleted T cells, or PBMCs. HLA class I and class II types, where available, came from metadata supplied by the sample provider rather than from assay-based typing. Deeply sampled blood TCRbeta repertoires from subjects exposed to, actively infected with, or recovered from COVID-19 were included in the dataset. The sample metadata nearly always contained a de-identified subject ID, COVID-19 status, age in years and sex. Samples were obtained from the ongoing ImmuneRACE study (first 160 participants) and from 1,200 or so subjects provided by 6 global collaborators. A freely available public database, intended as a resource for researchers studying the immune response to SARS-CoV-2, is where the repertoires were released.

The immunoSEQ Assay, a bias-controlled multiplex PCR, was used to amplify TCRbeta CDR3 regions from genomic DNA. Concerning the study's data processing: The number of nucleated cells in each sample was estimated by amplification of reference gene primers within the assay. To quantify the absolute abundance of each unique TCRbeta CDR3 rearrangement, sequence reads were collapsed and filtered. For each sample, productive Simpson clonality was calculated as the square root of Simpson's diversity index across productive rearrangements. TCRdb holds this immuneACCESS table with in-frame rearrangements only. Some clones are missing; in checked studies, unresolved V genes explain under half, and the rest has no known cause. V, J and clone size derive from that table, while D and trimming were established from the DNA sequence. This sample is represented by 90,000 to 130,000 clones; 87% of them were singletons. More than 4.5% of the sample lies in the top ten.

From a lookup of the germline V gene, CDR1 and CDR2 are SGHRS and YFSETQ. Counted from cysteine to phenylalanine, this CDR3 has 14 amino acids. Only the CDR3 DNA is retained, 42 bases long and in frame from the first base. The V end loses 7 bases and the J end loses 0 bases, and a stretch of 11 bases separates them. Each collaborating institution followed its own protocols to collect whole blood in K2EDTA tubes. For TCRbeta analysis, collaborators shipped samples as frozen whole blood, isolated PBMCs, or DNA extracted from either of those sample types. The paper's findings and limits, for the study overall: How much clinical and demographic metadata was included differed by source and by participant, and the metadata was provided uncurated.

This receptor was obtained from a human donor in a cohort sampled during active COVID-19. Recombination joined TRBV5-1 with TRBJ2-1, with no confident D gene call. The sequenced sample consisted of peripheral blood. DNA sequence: TGCGCCAGCGCCCCCCCCGGCTCCTACAATGAGCAGTTCTTC. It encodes CASAPPGSYNEQFF.